The 12 T cell receptor beta chains below were found in one sample sequenced in a study of Tregs in tolerant kidney transplant recipients. Method: immunoSEQ multiplex PCR; TCRdb's copy keeps in-frame clones and lacks some. The sample holds 68,000 or so clones, about 83% seen once. Sequencing used CD4+ T cells from blood. All receptors derive from a human donor in good health.

The chain couples TRBV6-5 to TRBJ1-2; no reliable D call. Trimming pared 6 bases from V and 1 base from J, leaving 15 bases between. The germline V gene has CDR1 MNHEY and CDR2 SVGAGI. This CDR3 region has 15 residues. CDR3 in DNA: TGTGCCAGCAGGGGATGGGATGGCCTTAACTATGGCTACACCTTC. This translates into CASRGWDGLNYGYTF.

V usage is TRBV9 and J usage is TRBJ1-5; no firm D call. Trimming stripped 3 bases from V and 7 bases from J, with 11 bases between. Germline loops: CDR1 SGDLS, CDR2 YYNGEE. This CDR3 region has 13 residues. CDR3 region: CASSGISGQPQHF. The DNA for the CDR3 is TGTGCCAGCAGCGGCATATCGGGACAGCCCCAGCATTTT.

V usage is TRBV6-1 and J usage is TRBJ2-7, with 8 bases matching TRBD1. The germline CDR1 and CDR2 sequences are MNHNS and SASEGT. The CDR3 length is 14 residues. Germline trimming cut 2 bases from V and 3 bases from J; bases unmatched to any gene: 3. The CDR3 loop reads CASSEPGTGYEQYF. In DNA, the CDR3 is TGTGCCAGCAGTGAACCCGGGACAGGCTACGAGCAGTACTTC.

The chain carries TRBV11-1 and TRBJ1-1; D remains unclear. V lost 3 bases and J lost 2, with 10 bases in between. Germline CDR1 is SGHAT and CDR2 is FQDESV (reference sequence). This CDR3 comprises 14 residues. For the CDR3, the DNA is TGTGCCAGCAGCTTGTGGTGGACCAACACTGAAGCTTTCTTT. Its translation: CASSLWWTNTEAFF.

The chain is built from TRBV4-1 and TRBJ1-1, with D uncertain. The CDR3 extends over 19 amino acids. V shed 0 bases and J shed 5 bases, with 25 bases lying between them. The germline gives CDR1 MGHRA, CDR2 YSYEKL. CDR3 residues: CASSQEPFGRTVVGTEAFF. In DNA, the CDR3 is TGCGCCAGCAGCCAAGAACCTTTTGGGAGAACGGTTGTGGGGACTGAAGCTTTCTTT.

The chain employs TRBV6-6 and TRBJ1-6, with D possibly matching TRBD1 (6 bases). This CDR3 has 14 residues. From germline, CDR1 is MNHNY and CDR2 SVGAGI (reference sequence). Trimming stripped 0 bases from V and 9 bases from J, with 9 bases between. CDR3 nucleotide sequence: TGTGCCAGCAGTTACTCGACAGGTCGTTCACCCCTCCACTTT. Its protein is CASSYSTGRSPLHF.

The J gene is TRBJ2-7, the V gene TRBV5-5; 8 bases are a match to TRBD2. The CDR3 sequence is 14 residues long. The V gene end was trimmed by 4 bases and the J gene end by 2 bases; junction bases not matched to a gene: 5. The germline gives CDR1 SGHKS, CDR2 YYEKEE (reference sequence). CDR3 loop: CASSLTGGPYEQYF. CDR3 sequence (DNA): TGTGCCAGCAGCCTAACGGGAGGGCCCTACGAGCAGTACTTC.

V and J are TRBV2 and TRBJ1-5, with D perhaps TRBD1 (5 bases). V was shortened by 0 bases and J by 6 bases, with 15 bases between the two germline ends. CDR1 and CDR2 (germline): SNHLY, FYNNEI. CDR3 size: 16 residues. This chain's CDR3 is CASSEAIGDRRQPQHF. CDR3 bases: TGTGCCAGCAGTGAAGCCATAGGGGATAGGCGTCAGCCCCAGCATTTT.

The CDR3 spells CAILRGQGTEAFF. CDR3 bases: TGTGCCATCCTCAGGGGGCAGGGCACTGAAGCTTTCTTT. The chain is built from TRBV6-6 and TRBJ1-1; 8 bases align to TRBD1. Germline-derived CDR1 and CDR2 are MNHNY and SVGAGI (reference sequence). The J segment lost 4 bases and the V segment lost 10 bases, leaving 8 bases of the junction unmatched. The CDR3 sequence is 13 residues long.

The chain joins TRBV7-9 to TRBJ1-5, with 9 positions matching TRBD1. Unmatched junction bases numbered 4, after V lost 0 bases and J lost 7 bases. This CDR3 spans 15 amino acids. CDR1 is SEHNR and CDR2 is FQNEAQ in the germline V gene (reference sequence). CDR3 residues: CASSLATGGGQPQHF. CDR3 DNA: TGTGCCAGCAGCTTAGCCACAGGGGGCGGGCAGCCCCAGCATTTT.

CDR3 coding DNA: TGTGCCATCAGTGGATCCTACGAGCAGTACTTC. This translates into CAISGSYEQYF. The gene calls are TRBV10-3 and TRBJ2-7, with D unresolved. Germline V gene data show CDR1 as ENHRY and CDR2 as SYGVKD. CDR3 length equals 11 residues. Trimming took 4 bases from V and 1 from J, leaving 2 bases between them.

This rearrangement joins TRBV18 to TRBJ2-3; a possible D gene is TRBD2 (6 bases). The CDR3 runs 17 residues. Trimming left V 1 base short and J 2 bases short, with 16 bases between. Germline-derived CDR1 and CDR2 are KGHSH and LQKENI. The CDR3 DNA sequence: TGTGCCAGCTCACCACGGCTAGCGCAGACCTTCACAGATACGCAGTATTTT. Residues: CASSPRLAQTFTDTQYF.